Below, 18 T cell receptor beta chains from the same sample are listed, as sequenced in a study of OX40 agonist ivuxolimab in advanced cancers. The table came from immunoSEQ multiplex PCR; TCRdb's copy has only in-frame clones and leaves some out. Counted here are about 62,000 clones, about four fifths occurring once; the ten biggest clones make up approximately 1%. The input for sequencing was CD4+ or CD8+ T cells sorted from blood, taken in a trial of the OX40 agonist ivuxolimab. These receptor sequences come from an adult with an advanced solid tumor such as melanoma, head and neck, liver or kidney cancer.

V is TRBV27 and J is TRBJ1-1; 7 bases are a match to TRBD1. V shed 5 bases, J shed 10 bases, and the junction held 10 bases outside the gene matches. Germline V gene sequence: CDR1 MNHEY, CDR2 SMNVEV (reference sequence). The CDR3 spans 13 residues. DNA of the CDR3: TGTGCCAGCAGTCCCCAGGGGGGAGGGAGAGCTTTCTTT. As protein: CASSPQGGGRAFF.

The chain combines TRBV2 with TRBJ1-1, with TRBD1 matching over 7 bases. Germline values: CDR1 SNHLY, CDR2 FYNNEI. The CDR3 has 16 residues. V trimming: 0 bases; J trimming: 7 bases; junction bases outside the gene matches: 11. The CDR3 DNA sequence: TGTGCCAGCAGTGAAGCGCTTCTTGGACAGGTTAGTGAAGCTTTCTTT. Protein sequence: CASSEALLGQVSEAFF.

The rearrangement uses TRBV19 and TRBJ2-2; D gene ambiguous. V was shortened by 6 bases and J by 10 bases, with 12 bases between the two germline ends. The CDR3 covers 12 residues. Germline loops: CDR1 LNHDA, CDR2 SQIVND (reference sequence). Here the CDR3 DNA reads TGTGCCAGTAGAACTCCCTCGGAGGAGCTGTTTTTT. This gives the protein CASRTPSEELFF.

This clone was seen just once. This chain uses TRBV9 with TRBJ2-5; D could derive from TRBD1 or TRBD2 (7 bases each). CDR1 is SGDLS and CDR2 is YYNGEE in the germline V gene. The CDR3 is 16 residues long. Trimming cost V 4 bases and J 5 bases, with 21 bases left between them. The chain's CDR3 is CASSPRGLGGEETQYF. DNA for the CDR3: TGTGCCAGCAGCCCCAGGGGGTTGGGAGGGGAGGAGACCCAGTACTTC.

V gene TRBV12-5 combines with J gene TRBJ1-1, with a possible D match to TRBD1 (5 bases). Trimming stripped 3 bases from V and 0 bases from J, with 17 bases between. The CDR3 totals 17 residues. Germline V CDR1 and CDR2: LGHNT, FRNRAP. The CDR3 nucleotides are TGTGCTAGTGGTTTTACTTCAGGGCCGAGGTTGAACACTGAAGCTTTCTTT. Its translation is CASGFTSGPRLNTEAFF.

This rearrangement joins TRBV6-1 to TRBJ1-2; 8 bases match TRBD1. Trimming removed 3 bases from V and 2 bases from J; junction bases left unmatched: 5. There are 15 residues in the CDR3. Germline V gives CDR1 MNHNS, CDR2 SASEGT. The CDR3 loop is CASSEETGVNYGYTF. CDR3 sequence (DNA): TGTGCCAGCAGTGAGGAGACAGGGGTGAACTATGGCTACACCTTC.

CDR3 in amino acids: CASSLQGGSPLHF. In DNA form, the CDR3 reads TGTGCCAGCAGCTTACAGGGAGGGTCACCCCTCCACTTT. This chain uses TRBV7-9 with TRBJ1-6; a weak D match, TRBD1 (5 bases). With 2 bases removed from V and 10 bases from J, the gap between germline ends came to 9 bases. The V gene's germline CDR1 is SEHNR and CDR2 FQNEAQ (reference sequence). The CDR3 is 13 amino acids.

The chain recombines TRBV18 with TRBJ2-3; D might be TRBD1 (6 bases). Germline V lookup: CDR1 KGHSH, CDR2 LQKENI. This CDR3 is built from 16 residues. V was cut by 2 bases and J by 4 bases, with 16 bases left in between. As DNA, the CDR3 is TGTGCCAGCTCACCAAGCGTTACAGGGTTGTCAGATACGCAGTATTTT. Protein: CASSPSVTGLSDTQYF.

The gene calls are TRBV5-1 and TRBJ1-1, with no clear D. In germline, CDR1 is SGHRS, CDR2 YFSETQ. The CDR3 has 17 amino acids. V gave up 3 bases and J gave up 0 bases, with 18 bases separating them. The CDR3 region is CASSSNNWNGVNTEAFF. CDR3 nucleotide sequence: TGCGCCAGCAGCTCCAATAATTGGAACGGGGTGAACACTGAAGCTTTCTTT.

The chain couples TRBV11-2 to TRBJ2-1, with 7 nucleotides matching TRBD1. The length of the CDR3 is 15 residues. V lost 5 bases, J lost 4 bases, and 8 bases stayed unmatched. Germline V gives CDR1 SGHAT, CDR2 FQNNGV. The CDR3 DNA reads TGTGCCAGCAGCCACTCGACAGGGTCGTACAATGAGCAGTTCTTC. Its translation is CASSHSTGSYNEQFF.

This CDR3 reads CASSLAGTTGTQYF. The CDR3 bases are TGTGCCAGCAGCTTAGCCGGGACCACAGGGACCCAGTACTTC. The J gene is TRBJ2-5, the V gene TRBV7-9; tentatively, D is TRBD1 or TRBD2 (5 bases each). V was shortened by 0 bases and J by 7 bases, with 12 bases between the two germline ends. CDR1 and CDR2 (germline): SEHNR, FQNEAQ (reference sequence). The CDR3 runs to 14 residues.

This clone came up once. V gene TRBV6-1 combines with J gene TRBJ1-5; no reliable D call. Trimming stripped 3 bases from V and 9 bases from J, with 12 bases between. The CDR3 contains 13 residues. CDR1 MNHNS and CDR2 SASEGT come from the germline V gene. The CDR3: CASSDSTVLPQHF. In DNA form, the CDR3 reads TGTGCCAGCAGTGATTCGACCGTTTTGCCCCAGCATTTT.

The V gene is TRBV11-2, the J gene TRBJ2-1; 9 positions agree with TRBD2. The CDR3 is 14 residues long. V trimming: 3 bases; J trimming: 15 bases; junction bases outside the gene matches: 12. CDR1 and CDR2 from the germline V gene are SGHAT and FQNNGV. CDR3 sequence (DNA): TGTGCCAGCAGCTTCCAATCCATTAGCGGGGGACGGTTCTTC. It translates to CASSFQSISGGRFF.

The chain joins TRBV2 to TRBJ2-3, with 10 bases lining up with TRBD2. The length of the CDR3 is 16 residues. V gave up 1 base and J gave up 5 bases; unmatched junction bases: 6. Per germline, CDR1 SNHLY and CDR2 FYNNEI. The CDR3 is CASSEELGLAIDTQYF. The CDR3 bases are TGTGCCAGCAGTGAAGAGCTGGGACTAGCGATAGATACGCAGTATTTT.

The chain links TRBV5-5 to TRBJ2-1, with D maybe TRBD1 (5 bases). The CDR3 extends over 15 amino acids. Trimming took 5 bases from V and 3 from J, leaving 15 bases between them. Germline V gene data show CDR1 as SGHKS and CDR2 as YYEKEE (reference sequence). The DNA for the CDR3 is TGTGCCAGCAGGGGGCAACTTTCGCTCTACAATGAGCAGTTCTTC. Translated: CASRGQLSLYNEQFF.

The CDR3 bases are TGCAGCGTTGAAGTAGTGGGGGGGGCCGGGAATGAGCAGTTCTTC. This encodes CSVEVVGGAGNEQFF. The V call is TRBV29-1, the J call TRBJ2-1, with D possibly being TRBD2 (7 bases). The CDR3 sequence is 15 residues long. CDR1 SQVTM and CDR2 ANQGSEA come from the germline V gene. Trimming cost V 1 base and J 7 bases, with 17 bases left between them.

This clone was seen only a few times. The V gene is TRBV19, the J gene TRBJ1-3; TRBD1 is a possible D gene (6 bases). Trimming took off 6 bases at V and 4 bases at J, with 16 bases between the two ends. Germline V gene sequence: CDR1 LNHDA, CDR2 SQIVND (reference sequence). The CDR3 extends over 15 amino acids. The CDR3 nucleotides read TGTGCCAGTAGGTATAACCGGGACATCGGAAACACCATATATTTT. Amino acids: CASRYNRDIGNTIYF.

The gene calls are TRBV5-4 and TRBJ2-1; D is possibly TRBD1 (5 bases). Germline V gene data show CDR1 as SGHNT and CDR2 as YYREEE (reference sequence). V shed 0 bases and J shed 2 bases, with 9 bases lying between them. CDR3 length: 15 amino acids. CDR3 protein: CASSLVQGTYNEQFF. The CDR3 coding sequence is TGTGCCAGCAGCTTGGTTCAGGGAACCTACAATGAGCAGTTCTTC.